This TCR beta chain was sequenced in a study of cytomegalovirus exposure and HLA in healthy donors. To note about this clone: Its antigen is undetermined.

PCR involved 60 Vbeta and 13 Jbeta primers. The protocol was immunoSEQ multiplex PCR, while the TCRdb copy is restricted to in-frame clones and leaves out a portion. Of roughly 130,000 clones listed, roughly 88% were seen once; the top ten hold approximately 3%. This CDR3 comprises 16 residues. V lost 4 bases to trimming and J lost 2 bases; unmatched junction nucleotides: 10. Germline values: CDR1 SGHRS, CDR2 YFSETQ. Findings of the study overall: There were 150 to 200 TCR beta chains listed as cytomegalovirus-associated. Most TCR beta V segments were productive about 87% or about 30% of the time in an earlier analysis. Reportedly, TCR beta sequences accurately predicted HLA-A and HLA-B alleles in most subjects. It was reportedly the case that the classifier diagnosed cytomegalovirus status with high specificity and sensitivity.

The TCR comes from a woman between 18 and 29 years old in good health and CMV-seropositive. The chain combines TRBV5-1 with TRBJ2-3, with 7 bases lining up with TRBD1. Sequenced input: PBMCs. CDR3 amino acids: CASSPVRDRYTDTQYF. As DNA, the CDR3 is TGCGCCAGCAGCCCCGTCCGGGACAGATACACAGATACGCAGTATTTT.